The 5 T cell receptor beta chains below all came from one sample that was sequenced in a study of blood T cell repertoires in COVID-19. The repertoire was sequenced with immunoSEQ multiplex PCR; TCRdb's copy has only in-frame clones and lacks some. Of 250,000 or so clones in the sample, approximately 86% are singletons; the top ten hold over 5.5%. The sequenced material came from peripheral blood. Receptors originate from a woman aged 55-69 years with active or convalescent COVID-19.

The chain combines TRBV5-1 with TRBJ1-1; TRBD1 might be the D (5 bases). V was trimmed by 0 bases and J by 4 bases, leaving 13 bases between them. CDR3 size: 15 residues. From germline, CDR1 is SGHRS and CDR2 YFSETQ. CDR3 sequence: CASSLALWGGTEAFF. The CDR3 region has the DNA TGCGCCAGCAGCTTGGCCCTTTGGGGGGGCACTGAAGCTTTCTTT.

The chain has TRBV10-3 and TRBJ2-7; 9 bases map to TRBD2. Germline CDR1 and CDR2: ENHRY and SYGVKD. The CDR3 runs to 14 residues. V was pared by 8 bases and J by 3 bases, with 8 bases of the junction left unmatched. CDR3 region: CAIRSSGIGYEQYF. In DNA form, the CDR3 reads TGTGCCATCCGGTCTAGCGGGATAGGCTACGAGCAGTACTTC.

The genes are TRBV20-1 and TRBJ2-1, with a weak D call TRBD2 (5 bases). Germline assignment: CDR1 DFQATT and CDR2 SNEGSKA (reference sequence). V was shortened by 3 bases and J by 5 bases, with 23 bases between the two germline ends. CDR3 length: 17 amino acids. This CDR3 reads CSASARGLARIDNEQFF. In DNA form, the CDR3 reads TGCAGTGCTAGTGCTAGAGGGTTAGCGAGGATCGACAATGAGCAGTTCTTC.

The J gene is TRBJ2-1, the V gene TRBV3-1 (or the pseudogene TRBV3-2), with TRBD2 identical over 8 bases. CDR3 length: 15 residues. V gave up 3 bases and J gave up 7 bases; unmatched junction bases: 8. CDR1 is LGHDT and CDR2 is YNNKEL in the germline V gene (reference sequence). This CDR3 is CASSHSGTRSNEQFF. CDR3 sequence (DNA): TGTGCCAGCAGCCACTCCGGGACTAGGTCGAATGAGCAGTTCTTC.

The chain carries TRBV24-1 and TRBJ2-1; 7 nucleotides match TRBD1. V trimming: 6 bases; J trimming: 0 bases; junction bases outside the gene matches: 4. Germline V gives CDR1 KGHDR, CDR2 SFDVKD. This CDR3 has 15 residues. The CDR3 DNA sequence: TGTGCCACCAGTAAGGACAGGCACTCCTACAATGAGCAGTTCTTC. It is translated as CATSKDRHSYNEQFF.